The rows below give T cell receptor beta chains drawn from one sample of a study of blood T cell repertoires in COVID-19. Only in-frame clones appear in the TCRdb table, and some are missing; sequencing was by immunoSEQ multiplex PCR. The sample consists of around 140,000 clones, about 87% of them appearing once. The sequenced material came from peripheral blood. These receptors all stem from a human donor in a cohort sampled during active COVID-19. Each CDR3 is given with its conserved first and last residue. D genes are given only for firm matches. Some rows mark clone size as missing; the rest say once, few, many or name a class of expanded clone.

j_call d_call clone_size v_call cdr3_aa cdr3_nt
TRBJ2-5 TRBD2 NA TRBV9 CASSVVAGPQETQYF TGTGCCAGCAGCGTCGTAGCGGGACCTCAAGAGACCCAGTACTTC
TRBJ2-3 NA NA TRBV4-3 CASSQEVGLDYDVRDTQYF TGCGCCAGCAGCCAAGAGGTGGGGCTGGACTACGATGTTAGGGATACGCAGTATTTT
TRBJ2-1 TRBD1 many TRBV15 CATLLDRDSYNEQFF TGTGCCACCCTTCTAGATCGGGACAGTTACAATGAGCAGTTCTTC
TRBJ2-1 TRBD1 NA TRBV6-2/TRBV6-3 CASSYMGQSIYNEQFF TGTGCCAGCAGTTACATGGGACAGTCGATATACAATGAGCAGTTCTTC
TRBJ2-3 NA NA TRBV21-1 CASSARQHDDTDTQYF TGTGCCAGCAGCGCCCGACAGCACGACGACACAGATACGCAGTATTTT
TRBJ1-3 NA NA TRBV4-1 CASSRGQGNGNTIYF TGCGCCAGCAGCCGGGGGCAGGGGAATGGAAACACCATATATTTT
TRBJ2-7 NA few TRBV7-9 CASSRHPYEQYF TGTGCCAGCAGCCGACACCCCTACGAGCAGTACTTC
TRBJ1-3 NA many TRBV5-1 CASSLATGTSGNTIYF TGCGCCAGCAGCTTGGCAACAGGGACGTCTGGAAACACCATATATTTT
TRBJ2-1 NA NA TRBV5-1 CASSLNFDEQFF TGCGCCAGCAGCTTGAACTTCGATGAGCAGTTCTTC
TRBJ2-3 NA NA TRBV7-2 CASSPRTALGPTDTQYF TGTGCCAGCAGCCCTAGGACAGCTCTCGGCCCCACAGATACGCAGTATTTT
TRBJ1-2 NA NA TRBV12-3/TRBV12-4 CASGRANYGYTF TGTGCCAGCGGGAGGGCTAACTATGGCTACACCTTC
TRBJ2-7 TRBD1 few TRBV2 CASRRDRGYEQYF TGTGCCAGCCGCCGGGACAGGGGTTACGAGCAGTACTTC
TRBJ1-2 TRBD1 NA TRBV5-7 CASSITRGYGYTF TGTGCCAGCAGCATTACCAGGGGGTATGGCTACACCTTC
TRBJ1-4 TRBD1 NA TRBV6-6 CASLGQGGREKLFF TGTGCCAGCCTAGGACAGGGTGGTAGGGAAAAACTGTTTTTT
TRBJ2-6 NA NA TRBV5-4 CASSTGYPSGANVLTF TGTGCCAGCTCCACAGGGTACCCCTCTGGGGCCAACGTCCTGACTTTC
TRBJ2-2 TRBD1 NA TRBV5-1 CASSLSRDRTGELFF TGCGCCAGCAGCTTGTCCCGGGACAGGACCGGGGAGCTGTTTTTT
TRBJ2-3 TRBD2 NA TRBV7-2 CASSSLAGYGTDTQYF TGTGCCAGCAGCTCCCTAGCGGGGTACGGCACAGATACGCAGTATTTT
TRBJ1-5 TRBD1 NA TRBV6-6 CASSSPDRGQPQHF TGTGCCAGCAGTTCCCCGGACAGGGGTCAGCCCCAGCATTTT
TRBJ2-5 NA NA TRBV19 CASSTRTTRETQYF TGTGCCAGTAGTACCCGAACCACTCGAGAGACCCAGTACTTC
TRBJ2-1 NA NA TRBV12-3/TRBV12-4 CASSFGAWEQFF TGTGCCAGCAGTTTTGGGGCGTGGGAGCAGTTCTTC
TRBJ1-3 NA NA TRBV7-2 CASSLKGISNTIYF TGTGCCAGCAGCTTAAAGGGGATAAGTAACACCATATATTTT
TRBJ2-1 NA once TRBV11-3 CASSNTEYNEQFF TGTGCCAGCAGCAACACAGAGTACAATGAGCAGTTCTTC
TRBJ1-1 TRBD1 NA TRBV4-2 CASSQDTGTGDTEAFF TGTGCCAGCAGCCAAGATACCGGGACAGGGGATACTGAAGCTTTCTTT
TRBJ1-1 TRBD1 NA TRBV3-1/TRBV3-2 CASSPGQGDTEAFF TGTGCCAGCAGCCCGGGACAGGGAGACACTGAAGCTTTCTTT
TRBJ1-6 NA NA TRBV15 CATSRDREVSPLHF TGTGCCACCAGCAGAGATCGTGAGGTCTCACCCCTCCACTTT
TRBJ2-3 TRBD1 NA TRBV2 CASSEDRGPDTQYF TGTGCCAGCAGTGAAGACAGGGGGCCAGATACGCAGTATTTT
TRBJ1-1 NA NA TRBV5-1 CASSPRQGGGTEAFF TGCGCCAGCAGCCCCCGTCAGGGAGGAGGTACTGAAGCTTTCTTT
TRBJ1-2 NA once TRBV5-4 CASSLPGTPGYTF TGTGCCAGCAGCTTGCCCGGGACACCCGGCTACACCTTC
TRBJ1-1 NA NA TRBV7-9 CASSSPSEGQMNTEAFF TGTGCCAGCAGCTCCCCTTCCGAGGGACAAATGAACACTGAAGCTTTCTTT
TRBJ1-1 NA once TRBV9 CASSPSPGNTEAFF TGTGCCAGCAGCCCTTCTCCAGGGAACACTGAAGCTTTCTTT